The 14 T cell receptor beta chains presented below share a single source sample, sequenced in a study of blood T cell repertoires in COVID-19. Assay: immunoSEQ multiplex PCR; the TCRdb copy retains only in-frame clones and omits some. The table has 50,000 to 70,000 clones, around 81% seen once. Material for sequencing was peripheral blood. These receptors were taken from an elderly man with COVID-19, enrolled during active disease.

The genes are TRBV11-2 and TRBJ1-1; D is unclear. The V end was cut by 3 bases, the J end by 4 bases, with 9 bases between. Germline V gene data show CDR1 as SGHAT and CDR2 as FQNNGV. The CDR3 runs to 13 residues. The CDR3 reads CASSLITGTEAFF. Written as DNA, the CDR3 is TGTGCCAGCAGCTTGATCACGGGCACTGAAGCTTTCTTT. Combining the CDR3 with reference TRBV11-2 and TRBJ1-1 gives the whole variable domain EAGVAQSPRYKIIEKRQSVAFWCNPISGHATLYWYQQILGQGPKLLIQFQNNGVVDDSQLPKDRFSAERLKGVDSTLKIQPAKLEDSAVYLCASSLITGTEAFFGQGTRLTVV.

This clone was counted a single time. In nucleotides, the CDR3 is TGTGCCAGCTCACCATCAAACTTAGGACAGGGAGACACTGAAGCTTTCTTT. Protein product: CASSPSNLGQGDTEAFF. The chain employs TRBV18 and TRBJ1-1; 8 nucleotides align to TRBD1. Germline V gene lookup returns CDR1 KGHSH and CDR2 LQKENI. There are 17 residues in the CDR3. V trimming: 2 bases; J trimming: 3 bases; junction bases outside the gene matches: 11. Drawing the rest from reference TRBV18 and TRBJ1-1, the complete variable domain is NAGVMQNPRHLVRRRGQEARLRCSPMKGHSHVYWYRQLPEEGLKFMVYLQKENIIDESGMPKERFSAEFPKEGPSILRIQQVVRGDSAAYFCASSPSNLGQGDTEAFFGQGTRLTVV.

The genes are TRBV11-2 and TRBJ2-1; 8 bases agree with TRBD1. CDR3 length: 15 amino acids. Germline CDR1 is SGHAT and CDR2 is FQNNGV. V lost 1 base, J lost 2 bases, and 1 base stayed unmatched. The CDR3 DNA is TGTGCCAGCAGCTTAGGGACAGGGACCTACAATGAGCAGTTCTTC. Translated: CASSLGTGTYNEQFF.

The genes are TRBV6-2 or TRBV6-3 and TRBJ1-4; 8 bases map to TRBD1. CDR1 and CDR2 (germline): MNHEY, SVGEGT. V trimming: 0 bases; J trimming: 8 bases; junction bases outside the gene matches: 8. The CDR3 covers 16 residues. The CDR3 DNA follows: TGTGCCAGCAGTTACTCCGGCAGGGGGCGGCTCGAAAAACTGTTTTTT. Translated, it gives CASSYSGRGRLEKLFF.

This clone appeared a single time. The chain carries TRBV5-1 and TRBJ2-4; TRBD2 matches 9 bases. V gave up 4 bases and J gave up 6 bases; unmatched junction bases: 14. Germline values: CDR1 SGHRS, CDR2 YFSETQ. This CDR3 contains 17 residues. This CDR3 is CASSPSGGGALGNIQYF. CDR3 DNA sequence: TGCGCCAGCAGCCCCTCGGGCGGGGGGGCCCTGGGAAACATTCAGTACTTC.

The V gene is TRBV7-3, the J gene TRBJ1-1; the D is unclear. V was trimmed by 5 bases and J by 1 base, leaving 11 bases between them. CDR1 is SGHTA and CDR2 is FQGTGA in the germline V gene. The CDR3 contains 14 residues. The CDR3 region is CASSPQRENTEAFF. The CDR3 coding sequence is TGTGCCAGCAGCCCACAGCGGGAGAACACTGAAGCTTTCTTT.

V gene TRBV5-4 combines with J gene TRBJ1-6, with TRBD1 identical over 8 bases. The CDR3 contains 16 residues. Trimming took 0 bases from V and 6 from J; bases not matched to a gene: 5. The germline CDR1 and CDR2 sequences are SGHNT and YYREEE (reference sequence). The CDR3 loop is CASSLGQGAGNSPLHF. The CDR3 DNA follows: TGTGCCAGCAGCTTGGGGCAGGGGGCTGGTAATTCACCCCTCCACTTT.

This chain connects TRBV28 to TRBJ2-6, with 9 bases fitting TRBD1. In germline, CDR1 is MDHEN, CDR2 SYDVKM. The CDR3 is made up of 15 amino acids. Trimming removed 11 bases from V and 0 bases from J; junction bases left unmatched: 5. The CDR3 protein is CASDRGHSGANVLTF. The CDR3 region has the DNA TGTGCCTCGGACAGGGGACACTCTGGGGCCAACGTCCTGACTTTC.

J is TRBJ1-6 and V is TRBV15; 7 bases are a match to TRBD1. CDR1 and CDR2 (germline): LNHNV, YYDKDF (reference sequence). With 0 bases clipped from V and 7 bases from J, the junction kept 3 bases outside the gene matches. The length of the CDR3 is 15 residues. In DNA form, the CDR3 reads TGTGCCACCAGCAGAGATTTACAGGGGAATTCACCCCTCCACTTT. Protein: CATSRDLQGNSPLHF.

This clone was picked up a small number of times. The chain uses TRBV9 and TRBJ1-6; no reliable D call. Germline loops: CDR1 SGDLS, CDR2 YYNGEE. The CDR3 sequence is 13 residues long. Trimming took off 1 base at V and 7 bases at J, with 6 bases between the two ends. CDR3 in amino acids: CASSVQENSPLHF. For the CDR3, the DNA is TGTGCCAGCAGCGTACAGGAAAATTCACCCCTCCACTTT.

V gene TRBV10-3 combines with J gene TRBJ2-3, with TRBD2 identical over 7 bases. This CDR3 contains 15 residues. With 6 bases clipped from V and 0 bases from J, the junction kept 6 bases outside the gene matches. Germline V gene data show CDR1 as ENHRY and CDR2 as SYGVKD. CDR3 sequence: CAIRPGGPSTDTQYF. The CDR3 nucleotides read TGTGCCATCAGGCCGGGGGGTCCTAGCACAGATACGCAGTATTTT.

Concerning this clone: Other DNA sequences in this sample translate to the same CDR3. The chain couples TRBV3-1 (or the pseudogene TRBV3-2) to TRBJ1-1, with D possibly matching TRBD1 (6 bases). The CDR3 extends over 14 amino acids. CDR1 is LGHDT, CDR2 YNNKEL, per germline (reference sequence). Trimming pared 0 bases from V and 5 bases from J, leaving 10 bases between. The CDR3 loop is CASSQESRGTEAFF. The DNA of the CDR3 is TGTGCCAGCAGCCAAGAGAGCAGGGGTACTGAAGCTTTCTTT.

This rearrangement joins TRBV30 to TRBJ1-5, with D possibly matching TRBD1 (6 bases). This CDR3 has 16 amino acids. Germline values: CDR1 GTSNPN, CDR2 SVGIG (reference sequence). Between the trimmed V and J ends, which lost 2 bases and 0 bases, there was a span of 14 bases. The CDR3, as DNA: TGTGCCTGGAGTCGGGACACAGGTTTTAGCAATCAGCCCCAGCATTTT. Translated, it gives CAWSRDTGFSNQPQHF.

The V call is TRBV6-5, the J call TRBJ1-1; a weak D match, TRBD1 (5 bases). The CDR3 is made up of 16 amino acids. The germline V gene has CDR1 MNHEY and CDR2 SVGAGI. The ends were cut back, 0 bases at V and 0 bases at J, with 11 bases in the middle. CDR3 sequence reads: CASSYSAGSMNTEAFF. CDR3 bases: TGTGCCAGCAGTTACTCCGCAGGGTCGATGAACACTGAAGCTTTCTTT.